This T cell receptor (beta chain) was recovered during a study of blood T cells in healthy people across ages. Study overall: Roughly one uniquely barcoded beta molecule per two T cells was captured.

Overall study findings and caveats: Comparison with aged donors showed that long-lived donors had more naive CD4+ cells and higher diversity.

Samples had at least 7 million PBMCs isolated from them. Notes on this clonotype: What it recognizes is unknown.

It was with a sample-barcoded 5' primer and a J-beta primer mix that a second PCR of roughly 7 to 11 cycles was run. Each cDNA was tagged by a template-switch adaptor containing 12 random nucleotides. TCRdb re-called the 5' RACE reads through MiXCR, storing one row per CDR3 protein. The sample contains 780,000 or so distinct CDR3 sequences, 40% to 65% of which appear only once. This clonotype was obtained from an elderly man in good health. Material: blood.

CDR3 sequence (DNA): TGCGCCAGCAGCCCACGATCAGGGGATAATTCACCCCTCCACTTT. This encodes CASSPRSGDNSPLHF. This chain links TRBV5-1 with TRBJ1-6; TRBD1 is a possible D gene (6 bases). Germline CDR1 and CDR2: SGHRS and YFSETQ. Trimming removed 4 bases from V and 5 bases from J, with 13 bases in between. CDR3 length equals 15 residues.